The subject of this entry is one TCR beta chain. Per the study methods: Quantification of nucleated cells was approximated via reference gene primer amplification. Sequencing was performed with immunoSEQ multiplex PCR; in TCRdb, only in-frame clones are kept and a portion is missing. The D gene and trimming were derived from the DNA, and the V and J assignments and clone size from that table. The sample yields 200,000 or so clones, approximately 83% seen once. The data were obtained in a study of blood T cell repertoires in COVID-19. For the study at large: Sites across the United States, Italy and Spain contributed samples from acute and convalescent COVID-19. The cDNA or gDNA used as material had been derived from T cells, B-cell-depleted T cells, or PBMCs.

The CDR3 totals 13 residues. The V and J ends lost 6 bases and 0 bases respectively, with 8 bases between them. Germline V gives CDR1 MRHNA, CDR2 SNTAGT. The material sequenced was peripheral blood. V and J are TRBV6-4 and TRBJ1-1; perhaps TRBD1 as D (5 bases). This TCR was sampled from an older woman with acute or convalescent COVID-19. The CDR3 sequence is CASSDSVNTEAFF. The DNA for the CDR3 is TGTGCCAGCAGCGACAGCGTGAACACTGAAGCTTTCTTT.